Each of the 12 T cell receptor beta chains below was sequenced from the same sample in a study of T cell responses to AZD1222 COVID-19 vaccine. The assay was immunoSEQ multiplex PCR, and TCRdb's table has in-frame clones only and misses some. The repertoire consists of 95,000 to 110,000 clones, with around 90% occurring once and the leading ten covering around 4.5%. The starting material was peripheral blood, obtained 28 days after the second AZD1222 dose. Receptors were obtained from an adult who received the AZD1222 COVID-19 vaccine.

This chain joins TRBV3-1 (or the pseudogene TRBV3-2) and TRBJ1-3; 7 nucleotides agree with TRBD1. The CDR3 is 14 residues long. Germline V gene sequence: CDR1 LGHDT, CDR2 YNNKEL (reference sequence). The V segment lost 2 bases and the J segment 10 bases; nucleotides outside the gene matches: 8. The CDR3 protein is CASSQSNRGRTIYF. The CDR3 bases are TGTGCCAGCAGCCAAAGTAACAGGGGAAGAACCATATATTTT.

CDR3 in DNA: TGTGCCAGCAGCTTACCAGGGGGCCGGAACACTGAAGCTTTCTTT. Its protein product is CASSLPGGRNTEAFF. This chain joins TRBV5-4 and TRBJ1-1; 8 positions agree with TRBD1. V gave up 2 bases and J gave up 1 base; unmatched junction bases: 4. The CDR3 length is 15 residues. Germline V lookup: CDR1 SGHNT, CDR2 YYREEE (reference sequence).

The chain has TRBV7-2 and TRBJ2-3; 11 positions agree with TRBD2. The V segment lost 4 bases and the J segment 2 bases; nucleotides outside the gene matches: 2. The CDR3 consists of 15 residues. CDR1 SGHTA and CDR2 FQGNSA come from the germline V gene. CDR3 residues: CASSYSGGATDTQYF. CDR3 sequence (DNA): TGTGCCAGCAGCTATAGCGGGGGGGCCACAGATACGCAGTATTTT. The whole variable domain, filled in from reference TRBV7-2 and TRBJ2-3, reads GAGVSQSPSNKVTEKGKDVELRCDPISGHTALYWYRQSLGQGLEFLIYFQGNSAPDKSGLPSDRFSAERTGGSVSTLTIQRTQQEDSAVYLCASSYSGGATDTQYFGPGTRLTVL.

The rearrangement links TRBV29-1 to TRBJ2-5; D unresolved. CDR3 length equals 12 residues. V lost 4 bases and J 0 bases, leaving 6 bases between the germline ends. CDR1 and CDR2 from the germline V gene are SQVTM and ANQGSEA. The CDR3 loop reads CSVASYQETQYF. As DNA, the CDR3 is TGCAGCGTTGCATCGTACCAAGAGACCCAGTACTTC.

Worth noting for this clone: Other DNA sequences of this sample code for an identical CDR3. The V gene is TRBV7-9, the J gene TRBJ1-4; D unclear. In germline, CDR1 is SEHNR, CDR2 FQNEAQ (reference sequence). V lost 1 base to trimming and J lost 4 bases, with 19 bases between them. The CDR3 consists of 18 residues. For the CDR3, the DNA is TGTGCCAGCAGCTTAGGAGGTTCGTGGCAGGCCTATAATGAAAAACTGTTTTTT. Translating gives CASSLGGSWQAYNEKLFF.

This clone was counted once. The chain links TRBV14 to TRBJ1-2; 9 bases map to TRBD1. Germline CDR1 SGHDN, CDR2 FVKESK. This CDR3 comprises 15 residues. After removal of 5 bases from V and 4 bases from J, the junction contained 8 bases not matched to a gene. CDR3 sequence reads: CASSTRDRASYGYTF. In nucleotides, the CDR3 is TGTGCCAGCAGCACCCGGGACAGGGCAAGCTATGGCTACACCTTC.

The chain couples TRBV24-1 to TRBJ2-5, with TRBD1 identical over 7 bases. Germline V gives CDR1 KGHDR, CDR2 SFDVKD. There are 14 residues in the CDR3. Trimming cost V 4 bases and J 2 bases; bases outside gene matches: 3. CDR3 in DNA: TGTGCCACCAGTGACTCGGGACAGCAAGAGACCCAGTACTTC. Encoded protein: CATSDSGQQETQYF.

V gene TRBV2 combines with J gene TRBJ1-1; D gene uncertain. V was pared by 6 bases and J by 3 bases, with 8 bases between. The CDR3 extends over 12 amino acids. CDR1 is SNHLY, CDR2 FYNNEI, per germline. This chain's CDR3 is CASRLGDTEAFF. DNA of the CDR3: TGTGCCAGCAGGCTTGGGGACACTGAAGCTTTCTTT. Full variable domain (rest looked up from reference TRBV2 and TRBJ1-1): EPEVTQTPSHQVTQMGQEVILRCVPISNHLYFYWYRQILGQKVEFLVSFYNNEISEKSEIFDDQFSVERPDGSNFTLKIRSTKLEDSAMYFCASRLGDTEAFFGQGTRLTVV.

This clone has only one observation. The chain employs TRBV3-1 (or the pseudogene TRBV3-2) and TRBJ2-3; 13 bases line up with TRBD2. The germline gives CDR1 LGHDT, CDR2 YNNKEL (reference sequence). This CDR3 region has 17 residues. V shed 2 bases and J 6 bases; nucleotides not matched to a gene: 8. DNA of the CDR3: TGTGCCAGCAGCCAAACCGGACTAGCGGGGGCATGGGATACGCAGTATTTT. Residues: CASSQTGLAGAWDTQYF.

The V and J genes are TRBV7-2 and TRBJ2-7; possibly TRBD1 or TRBD2 for D (6 bases each). The CDR3 has 14 amino acids. V was clipped by 1 base and J by 7 bases, with 14 bases between them. Germline lookup yields CDR1 SGHTA and CDR2 FQGNSA. The CDR3 is CASSLDGGPWEQYF. The DNA for the CDR3 is TGTGCCAGCAGCTTAGACGGGGGCCCGTGGGAGCAGTACTTC.

CDR3 sequence reads: CASRQEGPRNEQFF. The CDR3 DNA is TGTGCCAGCAGGCAGGAGGGGCCGCGCAATGAGCAGTTCTTC. The chain couples TRBV2 to TRBJ2-1, with D perhaps TRBD2 (6 bases). Looked up from germline, CDR1 is SNHLY and CDR2 is FYNNEI. This CDR3 has 14 residues. Trimming pared 6 bases from V and 6 bases from J, leaving 15 bases between. Full variable domain (missing parts from reference TRBV2 and TRBJ2-1): EPEVTQTPSHQVTQMGQEVILRCVPISNHLYFYWYRQILGQKVEFLVSFYNNEISEKSEIFDDQFSVERPDGSNFTLKIRSTKLEDSAMYFCASRQEGPRNEQFFGPGTRLTVL.

This chain links TRBV2 with TRBJ2-2; unclear D gene. V gave up 7 bases and J gave up 3 bases, with 6 bases separating them. This CDR3 is built from 12 residues. Looked up from germline, CDR1 is SNHLY and CDR2 is FYNNEI. This chain's CDR3 is CASKTDTGELFF. CDR3 DNA sequence: TGTGCCAGCAAGACGGACACCGGGGAGCTGTTTTTT.